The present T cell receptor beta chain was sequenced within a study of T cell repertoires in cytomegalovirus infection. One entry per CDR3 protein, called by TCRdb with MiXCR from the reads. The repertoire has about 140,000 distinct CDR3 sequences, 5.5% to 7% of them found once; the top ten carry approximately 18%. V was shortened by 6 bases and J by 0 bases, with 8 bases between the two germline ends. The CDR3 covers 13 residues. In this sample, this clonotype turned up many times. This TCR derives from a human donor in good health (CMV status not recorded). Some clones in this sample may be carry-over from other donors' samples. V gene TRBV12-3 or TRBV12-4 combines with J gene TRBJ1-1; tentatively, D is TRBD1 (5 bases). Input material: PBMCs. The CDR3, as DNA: TGTGCCAGCAGCCCACAGGTGAACACTGAAGCTTTCTTT. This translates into CASSPQVNTEAFF.